These 25 T cell receptor beta chains were sequenced from one sample in a study of tumour-infiltrating T cells in Burkitt lymphoma. Produced via immunoSEQ multiplex PCR; TCRdb's table is partial and in-frame only. The data show 1,500 to 2,000 clones, 60% to 70% seen once. Input material: tumor tissue. These receptors were taken from a human donor with diffuse large B-cell lymphoma.

This clone appeared a few times. The CDR3 DNA follows: TGTGCCAGCAGCTCAAGCTGGGGGTCTGAAGCTTTCTTT. This encodes CASSSSWGSEAFF. This rearrangement joins TRBV7-9 to TRBJ1-1; TRBD1 might be the D (5 bases). CDR1 and CDR2 (germline): SEHNR, FQNEAQ (reference sequence). The V and J ends lost 4 bases and 6 bases respectively, with 12 bases between them. This CDR3 is 13 amino acids long.

By sample share, this clone is medium-sized. V is TRBV28 and J is TRBJ2-1; D could derive from TRBD1 or TRBD2 (5 bases each). The length of the CDR3 is 15 residues. Looked up from germline, CDR1 is MDHEN and CDR2 is SYDVKM. The V gene lost 2 bases and the J gene lost 4 bases, with 12 bases spanning the gap. This CDR3 reads CASSLRGVTYNEQFF. In DNA, the CDR3 is TGTGCCAGCAGTTTAAGAGGGGTTACTTACAATGAGCAGTTCTTC.

This sequence joins TRBV5-6 and TRBJ2-7, with TRBD2 as a possible D gene (5 bases). The V and J ends lost 4 bases and 3 bases respectively, with 14 bases between them. The germline V gene has CDR1 SGHDT and CDR2 YYEEEE. The CDR3 loop spans 14 amino acids. CDR3 amino acids: CASSASGIFYEQYF. The DNA for the CDR3 is TGTGCCAGCAGCGCTTCCGGGATTTTCTACGAGCAGTACTTC.

By share, this clone ranks as large. The chain employs TRBV10-3 and TRBJ1-2; 7 bases line up with TRBD1. The CDR3 has 18 amino acids. J gave up 6 bases and V 0 bases, and 16 bases lay outside the gene matches. The V gene's germline CDR1 is ENHRY and CDR2 SYGVKD. CDR3 in DNA: TGTGCCATCAGTGAGTCGAATAGGGGGCCGCCCCACCTCCATGGCTACACCTTC. Translated: CAISESNRGPPHLHGYTF.

V usage is TRBV21-1 and J usage is TRBJ1-2; the table's D call, TRBD1, was not checked against the DNA. TRBV21-1 is assigned pseudogene status. This CDR3 comprises 14 residues. Written as DNA, the CDR3 is TGTGCCAGCAGCAAAAGTCAGGGGGCTCGTGGCTACACCTTC. Its protein product is CASSKSQGARGYTF.

The V and J genes are TRBV7-9 and TRBJ1-1; TRBD1 aligns across 7 bases. After removal of 5 bases from V and 1 base from J, the junction contained 4 bases not matched to a gene. The CDR3 is 14 residues long. Germline V lookup: CDR1 SEHNR, CDR2 FQNEAQ (reference sequence). Here the CDR3 DNA reads TGTGCCAGCAGCGAATGGACAGGGAACACTGAAGCTTTCTTT. The encoded protein is CASSEWTGNTEAFF.

The V gene is TRBV5-8, the J gene TRBJ2-2; no definite D call. CDR3 size: 11 residues. Trimming shortened V by 5 bases and J by 3 bases, and 2 bases separated the two germline ends. The germline V gene has CDR1 SGHTS and CDR2 YDEGEE. CDR3 residues: CASSHTGELFF. CDR3 DNA sequence: TGTGCCAGCAGTCACACCGGGGAGCTGTTTTTT.

This sequence joins TRBV29-1 and TRBJ1-2; 9 positions agree with TRBD1. Germline values: CDR1 SQVTM, CDR2 ANQGSEA. This CDR3 spans 13 amino acids. Trimming removed 7 bases from V and 5 bases from J; junction bases left unmatched: 8. The CDR3 nucleotides are TGCAGCGCACGGACAGGGGCGAAATATGGCTACACCTTC. Translation gives CSARTGAKYGYTF. Together with reference TRBV29-1 and TRBJ1-2, the CDR3 gives the full variable domain: SAVISQKPSRDICQRGTSLTIQCQVDSQVTMMFWYRQQPGQSLTLIATANQGSEATYESGFVIDKFPISRPNLTFSTLTVSNMSPEDSSIYLCSARTGAKYGYTFGSGTRLTVV.

In its sample, this clone is large. The chain recombines TRBV9 with TRBJ1-1, with D possibly being TRBD1 (6 bases). CDR1 and CDR2 (germline): SGDLS, YYNGEE. This CDR3 comprises 14 residues. Trimming took off 0 bases at V and 6 bases at J, with 12 bases between the two ends. The chain's CDR3 is CASSVAGGRAEAFF. The DNA of the CDR3 is TGTGCCAGCAGCGTAGCTGGGGGGCGGGCTGAAGCTTTCTTT.

V gene TRBV4-2 combines with J gene TRBJ2-1; D is possibly TRBD1 or TRBD2 (5 bases each). CDR1 LGHNA and CDR2 YNFKEQ come from the germline V gene. CDR3 length: 14 amino acids. V lost 3 bases and J lost 8, with 14 bases in between. The CDR3 DNA follows: TGTGCCAGCAGCCAGGCTGGGGGTCGGGATGAGCAGTTCTTC. This encodes CASSQAGGRDEQFF.

The rearrangement links TRBV7-2 to TRBJ2-7, with unresolved D. CDR1 and CDR2 from the germline V gene are SGHTA and FQGNSA. V lost 3 bases to trimming and J lost 1 base, with 10 bases between them. The CDR3 is 14 amino acids. The CDR3 sequence is CASSFVGGSYEQYF. The CDR3 coding sequence is TGTGCCAGCAGCTTTGTAGGTGGGTCCTACGAGCAGTACTTC.

About this clone: Other DNA sequences of this sample code for an identical CDR3. The V call is TRBV19, the J call TRBJ1-2; D is undetermined. Deletions cut 2 bases from V and 1 base from J, with 11 bases between. In germline, CDR1 is LNHDA, CDR2 SQIVND (reference sequence). The CDR3 sequence is 15 residues long. CDR3 bases: TGTGCCAGTAGTATACGGTTAAGTCTTAACTATGGCTACACCTTC. Its protein is CASSIRLSLNYGYTF.

The chain joins TRBV27 to TRBJ1-6; D possibly corresponds to TRBD1 (6 bases). In germline, CDR1 is MNHEY, CDR2 SMNVEV (reference sequence). The CDR3 is 15 amino acids. V lost 4 bases and J lost 5, with 12 bases in between. CDR3 region: CASSSSKGDNSPLHF. For the CDR3, the DNA is TGTGCCAGCAGTTCAAGTAAGGGGGATAATTCACCCCTCCACTTT.

The V and J genes are TRBV19 and TRBJ2-7, with a weak D call TRBD2 (6 bases). Trimming took off 9 bases at V and 3 bases at J, with 9 bases between the two ends. Looked up from germline, CDR1 is LNHDA and CDR2 is SQIVND (reference sequence). The CDR3 consists of 11 residues. The CDR3 protein is CASDGGYEQYF. The CDR3 DNA is TGTGCCAGCGACGGGGGCTACGAGCAGTACTTC.

V and J are TRBV6-1 and TRBJ2-7, with D unclear. The length of the CDR3 is 11 residues. The V end was cut by 3 bases, the J end by 3 bases, with 3 bases between. The germline V gene encodes CDR1 MNHNS and CDR2 SASEGT. CDR3: CASSEYYEQYF. The CDR3 nucleotides are TGTGCCAGCAGTGAGTACTACGAGCAGTACTTC.

The rearrangement uses TRBV9 and TRBJ1-1; D unresolved. V lost 4 bases, J lost 1 base, and 14 bases lay in between. The CDR3 covers 15 residues. CDR1 and CDR2 from the germline V gene are SGDLS and YYNGEE. The CDR3 DNA sequence: TGTGCCAGCAGCCCCTCCGTTGTGGGGAACACTGAAGCTTTCTTT. It translates to CASSPSVVGNTEAFF. The full variable domain, with the rest looked up from reference TRBV9 and TRBJ1-1, is DSGVTQTPKHLITATGQRVTLRCSPRSGDLSVYWYQQSLDQGLQFLIQYYNGEERAKGNILERFSAQQFPDLHSELNLSSLELGDSALYFCASSPSVVGNTEAFFGQGTRLTVV.

This clone was seen only once. The chain has TRBV11-2 and TRBJ2-5, with 7 bases fitting TRBD1. Germline CDR1 is SGHAT and CDR2 is FQNNGV. V was pared by 6 bases and J by 3 bases, with 16 bases of the junction left unmatched. The CDR3 runs to 17 residues. The CDR3 DNA reads TGTGCCAGCAGTCCTCGGAATCAGAGGGGGCCGGAAGAGACCCAGTACTTC. It codes for CASSPRNQRGPEETQYF.

The count of this clone is one. The chain is built from TRBV27 and TRBJ1-2, with no clear D. Trimming stripped 0 bases from V and 0 bases from J, with 2 bases between. Per the germline V gene, CDR1 is MNHEY and CDR2 is SMNVEV (reference sequence). The CDR3 is 13 amino acids. The CDR3 DNA follows: TGTGCCAGCAGTTTATCACCTAACTATGGCTACACCTTC. This gives the protein CASSLSPNYGYTF.

Only one count was recorded for this clone. This chain links TRBV28 with TRBJ1-2, with D unresolved. The ends were cut back, 0 bases at V and 4 bases at J, with 12 bases in the middle. The germline V gene has CDR1 MDHEN and CDR2 SYDVKM. The CDR3 has 15 residues. The CDR3 region is CASSLWRENFYGYTF. CDR3 DNA: TGTGCCAGCAGTTTATGGAGGGAGAATTTCTATGGCTACACCTTC.

This clone was observed a few times. The CDR3 coding sequence is TGTGCCAGCAGCTTACCGGGGGGTTCGGAACGGGGTGAGCAGTTCTTC. This codes for CASSLPGGSERGEQFF. This chain links TRBV7-3 with TRBJ2-1; 7 nucleotides line up with TRBD2. CDR3 length: 16 residues. CDR1 is SGHTA, CDR2 FQGTGA, per germline. The ends lost 2 bases at V and 9 bases at J; junction bases unmatched: 13.

V is TRBV4-2 and J is TRBJ2-7; D tentatively reads TRBD1 or TRBD2 (6 bases each). The CDR3 contains 13 residues. Germline V CDR1 and CDR2: LGHNA, YNFKEQ. The CDR3 reads CGQEGEASYEQYF. CDR3 in DNA: TGTGGCCAGGAGGGGGAGGCCTCCTACGAGCAGTACTTC.

The gene calls are TRBV9 and TRBJ2-2, with D perhaps TRBD2 (5 bases). CDR3 length equals 13 residues. In germline, CDR1 is SGDLS, CDR2 YYNGEE. V was shortened by 3 bases and J by 10 bases, with 13 bases between the two germline ends. The CDR3 region has the DNA TGTGCCAGCAGCGGAGTAGAGGGCACGGAGCTGTTTTTT. It specifies CASSGVEGTELFF.

V is TRBV18 and J is TRBJ1-4, with 12 nucleotides matching TRBD1. The V gene's germline CDR1 is KGHSH and CDR2 LQKENI. V dropped 4 bases and J dropped 6; count of bases not matched to a gene: 0. This CDR3 has 14 residues. CDR3 DNA sequence: TGTGCCAGCTCACGGGACAGGGGGCATGAAAAACTGTTTTTT. It encodes CASSRDRGHEKLFF.

This sequence joins TRBV5-6 and TRBJ1-5; D not certain. Trimming pared 1 base from V and 6 bases from J, leaving 8 bases between. CDR1 and CDR2 from the germline V gene are SGHDT and YYEEEE. CDR3 size: 13 residues. For the CDR3, the DNA is TGTGCCAGCAGCTTGACAGCAGGTCAGCCCCAGCATTTT. Translating gives CASSLTAGQPQHF. Variable domain in full (rest from reference TRBV5-6 and TRBJ1-5): DAGVTQSPTHLIKTRGQQVTLRCSPKSGHDTVSWYQQALGQGPQFIFQYYEEEERQRGNFPDRFSGHQFPNYSSELNVNALLLGDSALYLCASSLTAGQPQHFGDGTRLSIL.

This clone was observed a handful of times. V gene TRBV10-3 combines with J gene TRBJ2-1; 8 bases match TRBD2. Germline CDR1 and CDR2: ENHRY and SYGVKD. J was trimmed by 7 bases and V by 2 bases; bases with no gene match: 13. The CDR3 is 17 amino acids. The CDR3 sequence is CAISEGVAGGWDNEQFF. CDR3 sequence (DNA): TGTGCCATCAGTGAGGGGGTGGCGGGAGGATGGGATAATGAGCAGTTCTTC.